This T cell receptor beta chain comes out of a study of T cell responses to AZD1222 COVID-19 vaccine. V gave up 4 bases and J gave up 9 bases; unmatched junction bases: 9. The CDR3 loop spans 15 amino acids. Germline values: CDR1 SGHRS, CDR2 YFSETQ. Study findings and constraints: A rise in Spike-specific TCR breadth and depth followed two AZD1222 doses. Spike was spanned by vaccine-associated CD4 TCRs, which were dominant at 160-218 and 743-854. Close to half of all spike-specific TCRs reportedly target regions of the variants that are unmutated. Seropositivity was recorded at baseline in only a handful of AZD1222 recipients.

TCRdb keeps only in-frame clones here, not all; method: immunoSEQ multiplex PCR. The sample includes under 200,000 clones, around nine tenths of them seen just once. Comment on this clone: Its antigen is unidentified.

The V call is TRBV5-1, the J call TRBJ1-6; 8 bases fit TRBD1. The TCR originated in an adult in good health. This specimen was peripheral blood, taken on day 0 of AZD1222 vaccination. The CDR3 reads CASSAQTGESSPLHF. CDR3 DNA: TGCGCCAGCAGCGCGCAGACAGGGGAGTCTTCACCCCTCCACTTT.